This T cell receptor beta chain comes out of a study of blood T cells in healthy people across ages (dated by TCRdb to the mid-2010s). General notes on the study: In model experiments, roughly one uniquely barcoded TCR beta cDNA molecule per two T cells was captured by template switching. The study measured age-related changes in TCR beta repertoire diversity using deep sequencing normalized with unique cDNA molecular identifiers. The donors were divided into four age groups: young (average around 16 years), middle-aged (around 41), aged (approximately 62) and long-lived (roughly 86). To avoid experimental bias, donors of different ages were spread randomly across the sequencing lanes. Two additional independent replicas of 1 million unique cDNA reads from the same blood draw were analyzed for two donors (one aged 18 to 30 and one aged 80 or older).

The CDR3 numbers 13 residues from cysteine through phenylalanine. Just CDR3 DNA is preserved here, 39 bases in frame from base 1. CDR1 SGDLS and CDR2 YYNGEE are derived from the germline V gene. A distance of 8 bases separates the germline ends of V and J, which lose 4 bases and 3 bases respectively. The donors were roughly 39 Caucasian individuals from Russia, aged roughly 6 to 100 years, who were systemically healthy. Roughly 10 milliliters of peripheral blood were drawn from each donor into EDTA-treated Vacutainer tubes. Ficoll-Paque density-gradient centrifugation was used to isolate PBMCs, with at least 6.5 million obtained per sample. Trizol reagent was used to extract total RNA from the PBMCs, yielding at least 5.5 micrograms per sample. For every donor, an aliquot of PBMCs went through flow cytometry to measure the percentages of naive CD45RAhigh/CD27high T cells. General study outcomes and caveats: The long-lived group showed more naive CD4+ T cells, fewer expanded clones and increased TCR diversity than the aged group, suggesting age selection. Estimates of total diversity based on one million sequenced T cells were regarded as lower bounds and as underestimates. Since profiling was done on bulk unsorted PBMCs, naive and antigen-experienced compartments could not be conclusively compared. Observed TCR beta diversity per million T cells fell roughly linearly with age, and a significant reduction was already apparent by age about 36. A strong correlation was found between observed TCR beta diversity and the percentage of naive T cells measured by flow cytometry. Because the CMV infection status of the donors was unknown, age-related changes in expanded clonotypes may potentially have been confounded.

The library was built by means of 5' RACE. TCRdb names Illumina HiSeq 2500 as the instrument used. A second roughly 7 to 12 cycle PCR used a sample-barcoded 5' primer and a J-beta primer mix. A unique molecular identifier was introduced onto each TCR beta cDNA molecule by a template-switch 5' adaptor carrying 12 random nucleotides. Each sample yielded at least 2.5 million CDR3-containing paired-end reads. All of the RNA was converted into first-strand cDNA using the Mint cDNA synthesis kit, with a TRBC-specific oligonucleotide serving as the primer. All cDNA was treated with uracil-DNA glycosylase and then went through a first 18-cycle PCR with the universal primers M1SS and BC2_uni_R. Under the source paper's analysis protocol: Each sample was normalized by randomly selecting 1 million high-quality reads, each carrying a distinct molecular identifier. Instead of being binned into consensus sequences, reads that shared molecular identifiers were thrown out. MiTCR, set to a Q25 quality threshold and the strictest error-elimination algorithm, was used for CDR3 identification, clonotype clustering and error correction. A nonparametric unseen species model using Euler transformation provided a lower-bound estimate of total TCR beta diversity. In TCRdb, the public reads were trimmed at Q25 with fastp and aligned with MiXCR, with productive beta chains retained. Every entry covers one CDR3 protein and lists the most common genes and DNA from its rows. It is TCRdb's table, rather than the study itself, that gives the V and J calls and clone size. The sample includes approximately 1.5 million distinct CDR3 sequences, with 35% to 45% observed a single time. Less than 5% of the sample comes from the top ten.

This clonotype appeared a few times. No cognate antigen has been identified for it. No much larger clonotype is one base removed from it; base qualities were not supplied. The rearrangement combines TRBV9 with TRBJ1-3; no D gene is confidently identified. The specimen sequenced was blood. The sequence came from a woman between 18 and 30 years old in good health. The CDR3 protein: CASSPWGGNTIYF. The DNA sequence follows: TGTGCCAGCAGCCCCTGGGGTGGAAACACCATATATTTT.